A single sample is the source of the 14 T cell receptor beta chains below, sequenced in a study of shared T cell receptors in the human thymus. Profiling relied on immunoSEQ multiplex PCR, and the TCRdb table lists in-frame clones only, not all of them. The repertoire holds hundreds of thousands of clones, more than 75% seen once, with roughly 0.0094% in the top ten. The same sample was also used in a study of human thymus T cells.

The sequenced sample was thymocytes. The receptors were gathered from a boy under two years old with a congenital heart defect.

The chain carries TRBV9 and TRBJ2-5; 11 nucleotides agree with TRBD2. The CDR3 has 15 residues. The trim removed 2 bases at V and 3 bases at J, leaving 3 bases unmatched. Germline V CDR1 and CDR2: SGDLS, YYNGEE. In DNA, the CDR3 is TGTGCCAGCAGCGTTGGGACTAGCGGAAAAGAGACCCAGTACTTC. It is translated as CASSVGTSGKETQYF.

The genes are TRBV29-1 and TRBJ1-1; TRBD1 might be the D (5 bases). Germline CDR1 is SQVTM and CDR2 is ANQGSEA. Deletions cut 3 bases from V and 2 bases from J, with 7 bases between. There are 12 residues in the CDR3. The CDR3 DNA reads TGCAGCGTTGATACAGGAAACACTGAAGCTTTCTTT. It specifies CSVDTGNTEAFF. Full variable domain (remainder filled in from reference TRBV29-1 and TRBJ1-1): SAVISQKPSRDICQRGTSLTIQCQVDSQVTMMFWYRQQPGQSLTLIATANQGSEATYESGFVIDKFPISRPNLTFSTLTVSNMSPEDSSIYLCSVDTGNTEAFFGQGTRLTVV.

This rearrangement joins TRBV7-6 to TRBJ2-2, with D possibly being TRBD2 (5 bases). CDR3 length equals 18 residues. From germline, CDR1 is SGHVS and CDR2 FNYEAQ. Trimming left V 0 bases short and J 2 bases short, with 16 bases between. The CDR3 bases are TGTGCCAGCAGCTTAGCCCGGGATGCCCCTAATAACACCGGGGAGCTGTTTTTT. Translating it yields CASSLARDAPNNTGELFF.

The count of this clone is one. This chain links TRBV7-6 with TRBJ2-3; D possibly corresponds to TRBD1 (5 bases). From germline, CDR1 is SGHVS and CDR2 FNYEAQ. V gave up 5 bases and J gave up 0 bases, with 15 bases separating them. CDR3 size: 16 residues. This CDR3 reads CASSLKGRPSTDTQYF. The CDR3 coding sequence is TGTGCCAGCAGCCTCAAGGGGCGTCCTAGCACAGATACGCAGTATTTT.

The chain is built from TRBV4-3 and TRBJ1-5; perhaps TRBD1 as D (6 bases). The CDR3 has 20 amino acids. V was pared by 0 bases and J by 0 bases, with 21 bases between. CDR1 is LGHNA and CDR2 is YSLEER in the germline V gene. CDR3 DNA sequence: TGCGCCAGCAGCCAAGATGTCAGGGTACAGGACAGCTATAGCAATCAGCCCCAGCATTTT. Amino acids: CASSQDVRVQDSYSNQPQHF.

The V and J genes are TRBV11-3 and TRBJ2-2; D unclear. The CDR3 has 14 residues. Trimming shortened V by 1 base and J by 6 bases, and 9 bases separated the two germline ends. Germline CDR1 is SGHNT and CDR2 is YENEEA. CDR3 bases: TGTGCCAGCAGCTTAGGTCGGGTCCCCGGGGAGCTGTTTTTT. Translation: CASSLGRVPGELFF.

The genes are TRBV27 and TRBJ1-4; 10 positions match TRBD1. The V segment lost 6 bases and the J segment 6 bases; nucleotides outside the gene matches: 4. The CDR3 has 14 residues. Germline values: CDR1 MNHEY, CDR2 SMNVEV (reference sequence). The DNA for the CDR3 is TGTGCCAGCAGAGGACAGGGGGACGATGAAAAACTGTTTTTT. Protein: CASRGQGDDEKLFF.

This rearrangement joins TRBV14 to TRBJ2-2, with TRBD2 matching over 7 bases. The CDR3 is made up of 15 amino acids. V shed 6 bases and J 5 bases; nucleotides not matched to a gene: 9. Germline V gene lookup returns CDR1 SGHDN and CDR2 FVKESK. The DNA of the CDR3 is TGTGCCAGCAGTCTTGGCGGGAGTGATACCGGGGAGCTGTTTTTT. Translated: CASSLGGSDTGELFF.

The CDR3 coding sequence is TGTGCCAGCGGACCGCGGAGGAGCTCCTACGAGCAGTACTTC. This translates into CASGPRRSSYEQYF. J is TRBJ2-7 and V is TRBV5-6, with a possible D match to TRBD2 (5 bases). V was clipped by 7 bases and J by 0 bases, with 14 bases between them. Per germline, CDR1 SGHDT and CDR2 YYEEEE. This CDR3 has 14 amino acids.

The chain uses TRBV21-1 and TRBJ2-7; the table gives TRBD1 as D, unverified against the DNA. TRBV21-1 is tagged as a pseudogene. The CDR3 has 15 residues. CDR3 sequence reads: CASSKEQGVFYEQYF. The CDR3 coding sequence is TGTGCCAGCAGCAAAGAACAGGGGGTTTTCTACGAGCAGTACTTC.

This clone was found once. V and J are TRBV5-6 and TRBJ2-3; 9 nucleotides agree with TRBD1. The V and J ends lost 1 base and 0 bases, in that order; junction bases with no gene match: 9. Germline CDR1 reads SGHDT; CDR2 reads YYEEEE. The CDR3 runs to 18 residues. The CDR3 bases are TGTGCCAGCAGCTTGCCTCCCGGGACAGGGACCAGCACAGATACGCAGTATTTT. Translated, it gives CASSLPPGTGTSTDTQYF. Complete variable domain (other parts from reference TRBV5-6 and TRBJ2-3): DAGVTQSPTHLIKTRGQQVTLRCSPKSGHDTVSWYQQALGQGPQFIFQYYEEEERQRGNFPDRFSGHQFPNYSSELNVNALLLGDSALYLCASSLPPGTGTSTDTQYFGPGTRLTVL.

The chain links TRBV18 to TRBJ1-4, with a tentative D call TRBD1 (6 bases). This CDR3 has 13 amino acids. Trimming cost V 5 bases and J 8 bases, with 12 bases left between them. The germline CDR1 and CDR2 sequences are KGHSH and LQKENI. CDR3 in DNA: TGTGCCAGCTCAGGTGGACAGCCCGAAAAACTGTTTTTT. It specifies CASSGGQPEKLFF.

The chain recombines TRBV7-2 with TRBJ2-1; 11 bases are a match to TRBD2. The CDR3 spans 18 residues. V trimming: 5 bases; J trimming: 1 base; junction bases outside the gene matches: 10. The V gene's germline CDR1 is SGHTA and CDR2 FQGNSA. CDR3 sequence (DNA): TGTGCCAGCAGCCCCCTAGCGGGAGGTTATATTTCCTACAATGAGCAGTTCTTC. Its translation is CASSPLAGGYISYNEQFF.

The gene calls are TRBV28 and TRBJ1-5; TRBD1 agrees at 8 bases. This CDR3 contains 16 residues. Germline trimming cut 3 bases from V and 3 bases from J; bases unmatched to any gene: 7. Germline lookup yields CDR1 MDHEN and CDR2 SYDVKM. CDR3 sequence: CASSFNVGQVNQPQHF. CDR3 in DNA: TGTGCCAGCAGTTTTAATGTGGGACAGGTCAATCAGCCCCAGCATTTT.